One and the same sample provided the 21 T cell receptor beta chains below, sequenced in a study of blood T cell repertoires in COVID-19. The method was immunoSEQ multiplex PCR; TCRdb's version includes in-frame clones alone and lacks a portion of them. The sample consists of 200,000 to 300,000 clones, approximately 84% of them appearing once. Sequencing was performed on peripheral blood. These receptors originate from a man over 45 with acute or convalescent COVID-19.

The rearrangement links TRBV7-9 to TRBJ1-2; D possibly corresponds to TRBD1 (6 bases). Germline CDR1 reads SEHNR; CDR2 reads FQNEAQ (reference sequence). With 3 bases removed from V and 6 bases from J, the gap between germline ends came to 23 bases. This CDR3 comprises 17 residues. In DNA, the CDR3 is TGTGCCAGCAGCTTTTCAGCCCCCTCGGCCAGGGGCGATGGCTACACCTTC. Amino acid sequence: CASSFSAPSARGDGYTF.

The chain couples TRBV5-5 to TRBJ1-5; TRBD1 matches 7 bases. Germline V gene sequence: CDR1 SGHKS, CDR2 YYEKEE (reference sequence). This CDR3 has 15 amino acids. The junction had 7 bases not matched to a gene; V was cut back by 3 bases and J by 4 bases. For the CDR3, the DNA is TGTGCCAGCAGCTGGGCGGGACAGCAAAATCAGCCCCAGCATTTT. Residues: CASSWAGQQNQPQHF.

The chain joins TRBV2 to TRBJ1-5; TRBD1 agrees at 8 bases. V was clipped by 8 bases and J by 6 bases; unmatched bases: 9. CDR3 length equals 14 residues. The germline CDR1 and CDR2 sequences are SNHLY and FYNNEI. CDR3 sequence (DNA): TGTGCCAGCGGAAAGGGACAGGAAAGTCAGCCCCAGCATTTT. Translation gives CASGKGQESQPQHF.

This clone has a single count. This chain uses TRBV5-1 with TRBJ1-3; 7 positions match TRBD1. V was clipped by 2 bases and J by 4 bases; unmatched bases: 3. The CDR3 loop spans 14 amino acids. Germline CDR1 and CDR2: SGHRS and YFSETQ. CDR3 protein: CASSLGGAGNTIYF. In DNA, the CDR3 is TGCGCCAGCAGCTTAGGGGGCGCGGGAAACACCATATATTTT. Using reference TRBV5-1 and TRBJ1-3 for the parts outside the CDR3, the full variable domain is KAGVTQTPRYLIKTRGQQVTLSCSPISGHRSVSWYQQTPGQGLQFLFEYFSETQRNKGNFPGRFSGRQFSNSRSEMNVSTLELGDSALYLCASSLGGAGNTIYFGEGSWLTVV.

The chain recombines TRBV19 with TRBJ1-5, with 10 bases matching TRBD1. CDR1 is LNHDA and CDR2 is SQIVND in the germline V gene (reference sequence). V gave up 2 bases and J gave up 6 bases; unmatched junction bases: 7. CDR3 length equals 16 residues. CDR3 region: CASSIQGQGIGQPQHF. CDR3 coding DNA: TGTGCCAGTAGTATACAGGGACAGGGGATAGGTCAGCCCCAGCATTTT.

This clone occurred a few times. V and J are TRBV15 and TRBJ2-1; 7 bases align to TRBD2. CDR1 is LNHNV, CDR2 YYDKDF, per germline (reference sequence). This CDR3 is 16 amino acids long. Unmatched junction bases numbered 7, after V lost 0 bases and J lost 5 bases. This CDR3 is CATSREGREVDNEQFF. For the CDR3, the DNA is TGTGCCACCAGCAGAGAGGGACGGGAGGTGGACAATGAGCAGTTCTTC.

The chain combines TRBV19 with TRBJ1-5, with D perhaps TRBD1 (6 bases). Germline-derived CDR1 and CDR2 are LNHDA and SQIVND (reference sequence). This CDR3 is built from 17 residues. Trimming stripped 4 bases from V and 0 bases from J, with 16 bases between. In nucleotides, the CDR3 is TGTGCCAGTAGTACCAGGGGCGGGGGTTATAGCAATCAGCCCCAGCATTTT. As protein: CASSTRGGGYSNQPQHF.

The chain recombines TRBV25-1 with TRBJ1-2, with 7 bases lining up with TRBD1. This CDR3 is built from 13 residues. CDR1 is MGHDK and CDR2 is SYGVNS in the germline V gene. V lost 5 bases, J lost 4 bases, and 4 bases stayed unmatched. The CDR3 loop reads CASSPTGTYGYTF. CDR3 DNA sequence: TGTGCCAGCAGTCCGACAGGGACCTATGGCTACACCTTC.

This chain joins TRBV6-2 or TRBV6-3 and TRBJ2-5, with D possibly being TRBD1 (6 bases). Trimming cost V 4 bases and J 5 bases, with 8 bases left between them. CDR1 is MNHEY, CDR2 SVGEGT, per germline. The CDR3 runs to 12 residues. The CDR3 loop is CASSSTGETQYF. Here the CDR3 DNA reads TGTGCCAGCAGTTCCACAGGGGAGACCCAGTACTTC.

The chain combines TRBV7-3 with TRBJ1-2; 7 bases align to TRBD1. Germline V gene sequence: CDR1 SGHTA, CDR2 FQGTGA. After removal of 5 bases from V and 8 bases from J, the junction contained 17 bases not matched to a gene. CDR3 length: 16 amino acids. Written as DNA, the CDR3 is TGTGCCAGCAGCGCCCTCGATTCGAGGGGGCAGAGGGGCTACACCTTC. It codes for CASSALDSRGQRGYTF.

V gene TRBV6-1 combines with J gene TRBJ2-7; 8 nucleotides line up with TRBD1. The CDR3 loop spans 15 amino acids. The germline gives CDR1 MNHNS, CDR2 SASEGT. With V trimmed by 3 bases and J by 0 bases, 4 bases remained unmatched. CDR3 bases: TGTGCCAGCAGTGATGGACAGGGAGTCTCCTACGAGCAGTACTTC. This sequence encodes CASSDGQGVSYEQYF.

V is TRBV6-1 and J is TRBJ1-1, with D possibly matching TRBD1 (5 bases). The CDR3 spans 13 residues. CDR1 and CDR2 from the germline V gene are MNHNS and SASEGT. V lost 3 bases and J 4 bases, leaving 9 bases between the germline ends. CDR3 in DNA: TGTGCCAGCAGTGATGGGGGGGGCACTGAAGCTTTCTTT. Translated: CASSDGGGTEAFF.

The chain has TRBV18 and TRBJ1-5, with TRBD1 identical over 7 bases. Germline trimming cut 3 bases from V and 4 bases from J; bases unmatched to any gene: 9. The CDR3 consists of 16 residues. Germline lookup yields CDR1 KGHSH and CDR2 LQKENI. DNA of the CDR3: TGTGCCAGCTCACCCTCGACCGGGACAGATAATCAGCCCCAGCATTTT. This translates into CASSPSTGTDNQPQHF.

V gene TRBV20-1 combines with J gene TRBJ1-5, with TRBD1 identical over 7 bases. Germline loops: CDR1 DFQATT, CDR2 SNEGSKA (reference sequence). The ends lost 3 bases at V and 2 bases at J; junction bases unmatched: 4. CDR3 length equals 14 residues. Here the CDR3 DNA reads TGCAGTGCTAGTGGAGGGGGCGGCAATCAGCCCCAGCATTTT. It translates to CSASGGGGNQPQHF.

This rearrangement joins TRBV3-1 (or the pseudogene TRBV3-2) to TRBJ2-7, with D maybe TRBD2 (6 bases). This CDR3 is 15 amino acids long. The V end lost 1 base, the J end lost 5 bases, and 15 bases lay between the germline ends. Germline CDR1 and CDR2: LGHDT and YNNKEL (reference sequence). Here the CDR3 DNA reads TGTGCCAGCAGCCAAGGATCGGGAGACCCCAACGAGCAGTACTTC. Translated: CASSQGSGDPNEQYF.

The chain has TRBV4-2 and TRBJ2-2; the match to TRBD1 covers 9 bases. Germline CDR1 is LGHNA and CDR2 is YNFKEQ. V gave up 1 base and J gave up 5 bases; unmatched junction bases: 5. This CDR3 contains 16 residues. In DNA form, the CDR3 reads TGTGCCAGCAGCCAAGGACAGGGGGGTAAGACCGGGGAGCTGTTTTTT. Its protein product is CASSQGQGGKTGELFF.

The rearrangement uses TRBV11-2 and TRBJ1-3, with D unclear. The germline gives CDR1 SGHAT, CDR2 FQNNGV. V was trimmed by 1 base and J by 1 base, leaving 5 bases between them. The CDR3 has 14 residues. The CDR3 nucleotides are TGTGCCAGCAGCTTAGTATCTTCTGGAAACACCATATATTTT. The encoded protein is CASSLVSSGNTIYF. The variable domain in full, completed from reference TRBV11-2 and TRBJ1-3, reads EAGVAQSPRYKIIEKRQSVAFWCNPISGHATLYWYQQILGQGPKLLIQFQNNGVVDDSQLPKDRFSAERLKGVDSTLKIQPAKLEDSAVYLCASSLVSSGNTIYFGEGSWLTVV.

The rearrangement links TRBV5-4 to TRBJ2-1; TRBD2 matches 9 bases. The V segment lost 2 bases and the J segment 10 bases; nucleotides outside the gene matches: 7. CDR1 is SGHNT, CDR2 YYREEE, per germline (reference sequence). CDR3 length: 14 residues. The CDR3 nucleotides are TGTGCCAGCAGCTTTGATAGCGGGAGTCGGGAGCAGTTCTTC. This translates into CASSFDSGSREQFF.

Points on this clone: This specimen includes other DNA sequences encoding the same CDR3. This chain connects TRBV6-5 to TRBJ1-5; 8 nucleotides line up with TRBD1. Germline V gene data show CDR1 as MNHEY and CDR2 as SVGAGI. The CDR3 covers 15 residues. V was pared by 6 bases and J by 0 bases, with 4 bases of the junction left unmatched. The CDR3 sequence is CASRVTGDSNQPQHF. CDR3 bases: TGTGCCAGCAGGGTGACAGGGGATAGCAATCAGCCCCAGCATTTT.

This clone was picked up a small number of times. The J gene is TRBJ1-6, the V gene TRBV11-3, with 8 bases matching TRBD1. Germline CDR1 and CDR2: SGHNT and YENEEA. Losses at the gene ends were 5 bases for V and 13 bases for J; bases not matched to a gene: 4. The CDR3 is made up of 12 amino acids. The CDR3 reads CASSPTGAPLHF. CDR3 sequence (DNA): TGTGCCAGCAGCCCGACAGGGGCCCCCCTCCACTTT.

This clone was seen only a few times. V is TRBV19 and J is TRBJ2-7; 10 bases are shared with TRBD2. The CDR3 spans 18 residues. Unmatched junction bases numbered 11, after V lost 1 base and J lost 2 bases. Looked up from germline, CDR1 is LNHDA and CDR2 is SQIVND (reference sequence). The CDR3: CASSIGGGRGLAAYEQYF. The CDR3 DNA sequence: TGTGCCAGTAGTATAGGTGGGGGGCGAGGACTAGCGGCCTACGAGCAGTACTTC.